The T cell receptor beta chain described here comes from a study of beta chain features in type 1 diabetes. This clone was recorded a few times. Its antigen is as yet unknown. General study points: All four CD4+ subsets from Type 1 diabetes patients carried moderately but significantly shorter TCRB CDR3s. It was among patients, rather than healthy donors, that naive, central memory and Treg TCRB repertoires appeared more similar.

CDR1 is GTSNPN, CDR2 SVGIG, per germline (reference sequence). This CDR3 spans 16 amino acids. The trim removed 4 bases at V and 1 base at J, leaving 5 bases unmatched. The whole isolated RNA underwent reverse transcription, so sequencing captured expressed TCRB transcripts. Only in-frame clones appear in the TCRdb table, and some are missing; sequencing was by immunoSEQ multiplex PCR. The sample has 500,000 to 650,000 clones, roughly an eighth seen once. V is TRBV30 and J is TRBJ2-2, with 11 bases lining up with TRBD2. The TCR originated in a man between 25 and 39 years old with type 1 diabetes. The sequencing sample was made of naive CD4+ T cells from blood. The DNA for the CDR3 is TGTGCCTGGAAACTAGCGGGGGTATTGAACACCGGGGAGCTGTTTTTT. The encoded protein is CAWKLAGVLNTGELFF.